The sequence of this T cell receptor beta chain was determined in a study of shared clonotypes between healthy human individuals. Study results and caveats: The sampled material consisted only of blood, and tissue repertoires are likely to differ. Clonotypes that were shared across a handful of donors made up about 4.5% of naive CD4 clonotypes. When compared with the clonotypes that were shared by all four sorted-subset donors, the non-shared clonotypes turned out to have lower generation probabilities.

DNA at about 210 ng, some 31,000 T cell genomes, went into sorted-subset replicate PCRs. Assay used: immunoSEQ multiplex PCR; TCRdb lists only in-frame clones, some missing. The sample has around 2,000,000 clones; roughly 94% are singletons. A word on this clone: Antigen unknown.

The CDR3 is made up of 16 amino acids. The germline V gene has CDR1 SEHNR and CDR2 FQNEAQ (reference sequence). J gave up 0 bases and V 5 bases, and 5 bases lay outside the gene matches. Sequencing was done on a sample of naive CD4+ T cells sorted from blood. As for subset: CD45RA+ positively selected. The rearrangement uses TRBV7-9 and TRBJ2-4, with 9 positions matching TRBD2. This TCR derives from a man younger than 35 in good health. As DNA, the CDR3 is TGTGCCAGCAGCCTTAGCGGGGGATTAGCCAAAAACATTCAGTACTTC. This codes for CASSLSGGLAKNIQYF.